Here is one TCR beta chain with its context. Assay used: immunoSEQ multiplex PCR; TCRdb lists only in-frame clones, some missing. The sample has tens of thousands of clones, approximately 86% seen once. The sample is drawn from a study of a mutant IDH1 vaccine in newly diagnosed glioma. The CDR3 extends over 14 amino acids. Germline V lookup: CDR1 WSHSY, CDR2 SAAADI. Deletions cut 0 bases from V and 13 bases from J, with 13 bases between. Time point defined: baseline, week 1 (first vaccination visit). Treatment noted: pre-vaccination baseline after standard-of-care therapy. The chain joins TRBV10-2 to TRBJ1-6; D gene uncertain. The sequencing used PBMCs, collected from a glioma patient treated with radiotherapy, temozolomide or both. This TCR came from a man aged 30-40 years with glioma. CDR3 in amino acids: CASSESFRGRPLHF. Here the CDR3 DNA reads TGCGCCAGCAGTGAGTCTTTCCGGGGAAGGCCCCTCCACTTT.